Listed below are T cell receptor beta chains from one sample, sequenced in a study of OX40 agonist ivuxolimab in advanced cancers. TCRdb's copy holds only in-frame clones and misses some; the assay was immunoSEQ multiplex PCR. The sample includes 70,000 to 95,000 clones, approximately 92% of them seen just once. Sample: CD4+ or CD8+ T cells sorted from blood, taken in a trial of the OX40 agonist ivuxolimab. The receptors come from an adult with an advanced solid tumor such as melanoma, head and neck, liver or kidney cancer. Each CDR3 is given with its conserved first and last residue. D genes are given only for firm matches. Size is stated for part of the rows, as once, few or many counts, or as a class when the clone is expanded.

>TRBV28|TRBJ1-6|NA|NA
TGTGCCAGCAGAGCAGCCGCAAGTTCACCCCTCCACTTT
CASRAAASSPLHF
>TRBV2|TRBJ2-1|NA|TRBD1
TGTGCCAGCACCGTACGGACAGGGACTGGGAATGAGCAGTTCTTC
CASTVRTGTGNEQFF
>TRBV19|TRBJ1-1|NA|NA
TGTGCCAGTAGTATAGATATATTGACTGAAGCTTTCTTT
CASSIDILTEAFF
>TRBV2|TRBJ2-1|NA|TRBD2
TGTGCCAGCAGTGGGACTAGCGGGAGGGGGGAGCAGTTCTTC
CASSGTSGRGEQFF
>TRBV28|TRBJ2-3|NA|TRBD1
TGTGCCAGCAGTTTAGGACAGGGGGTGGCGACGCAGTATTTT
CASSLGQGVATQYF
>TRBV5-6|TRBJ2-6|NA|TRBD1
TGTGCCAGCAGCGGGACAGCTGGGGCCAACGTCCTGACTTTC
CASSGTAGANVLTF
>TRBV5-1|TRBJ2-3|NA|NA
TGCGCCAGCAGCACACGGACGAGTTTAGATACGCAGTATTTT
CASSTRTSLDTQYF
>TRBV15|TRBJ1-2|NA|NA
TGTGCCACCAGCAGAGATCGGACAACCCGAAGCTATGGCTACACCTTC
CATSRDRTTRSYGYTF
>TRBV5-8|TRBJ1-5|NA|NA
TGTGCCAGCAGCTTGTTTGGGGTATTGCAGCCCCAGCATTTT
CASSLFGVLQPQHF
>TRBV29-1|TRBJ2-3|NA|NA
TGCAGCGTTGTATTGGCTTCCCGCGCCACAGATACGCAGTATTTT
CSVVLASRATDTQYF
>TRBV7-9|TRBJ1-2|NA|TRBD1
TGTGCCAGCAGCTTAGCCGCCGGGACAGGGGTCTACACCTTC
CASSLAAGTGVYTF
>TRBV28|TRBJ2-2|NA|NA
TGTGCCACCGGGTTCCGTAGGAACACCGGGGAGCTGTTTTTT
CATGFRRNTGELFF
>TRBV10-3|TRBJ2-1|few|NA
TGTGCCATCAGTGGAGGTAGCGGCAATGAGCAGTTCTTC
CAISGGSGNEQFF
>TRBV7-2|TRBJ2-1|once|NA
TGTGCCAGCAGCTTAGATGGAGGGGGTAATGAGCAGTTCTTC
CASSLDGGGNEQFF
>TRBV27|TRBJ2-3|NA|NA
TGTGCCAGCAGTTGGTCTACCGGTGCTAGCACAGATACGCAGTATTTT
CASSWSTGASTDTQYF
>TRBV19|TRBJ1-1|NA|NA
TGTGCCAGTAGATGGGACCAGTTTAATCCACTTGCTTTCTTT
CASRWDQFNPLAFF
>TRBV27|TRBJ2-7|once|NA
TGTGCCAGCAGTTTCCGGACTGATCGGGAGCAGTACTTC
CASSFRTDREQYF
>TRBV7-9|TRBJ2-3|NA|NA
TGTGCCAGTTTTTTTTTAGGCTCTAATACGCAGTATTTT
CASFFLGSNTQYF
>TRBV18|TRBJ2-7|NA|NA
TGTGCCAGCTCACGGGACCCAACCTACGAGCAGTACTTC
CASSRDPTYEQYF
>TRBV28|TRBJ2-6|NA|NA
TGTGCCACCTACTTCTCTGGGGCCAACGTCCTGACTTTC
CATYFSGANVLTF
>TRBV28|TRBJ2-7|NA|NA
TGTGCCAGCAGTAGAGGGGTCCTCTCCTACGAGCAGTACTTC
CASSRGVLSYEQYF
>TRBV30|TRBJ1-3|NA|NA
TGTGCCTGGGGTCCGGGCGGAAACACCATATATTTT
CAWGPGGNTIYF
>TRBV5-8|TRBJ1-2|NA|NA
TGTGCCAGCAGCATGGGAGTCCCTAACTATGGCTACACCTTC
CASSMGVPNYGYTF
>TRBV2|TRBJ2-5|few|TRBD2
TGTGCCAGCACCAACCCCGGGACTAGCGGGAAGGGGCAAGAGACCCAGTACTTC
CASTNPGTSGKGQETQYF
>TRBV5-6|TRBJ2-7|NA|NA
TGTGCCAGCAGCTCTATCACGAGGAGCTACGAGCAGTACTTC
CASSSITRSYEQYF